Described below is a single T cell receptor (beta chain) sequence and its context. Its antigen is unknown. This entry is derived from a study of Ad26.COV2.S vaccination and SARS-CoV-2 variants. Study background: The vaccine Ad26.COV2.S was put into the muscle once, or twice with 56 days between.

Assay used: immunoSEQ multiplex PCR; TCRdb lists only in-frame clones, some missing. The table lists hundreds of thousands of clones, around 89% of them singletons. Broader study findings: Vaccine recipients surpassed placebo recipients in spike-specific TCR breadth. With respect to non-spike TCR breadth, vaccine and placebo recipients were similar.

Stated treatment: 15 to 20 received Ad26.COV2.S at low or high dose, single or two shots; a few received placebo; per-sample allocation not given. Day 63 after the first vaccine or placebo injection was the time point for sampling. Immunization relied on an Ad26 vector, which expressed Wuhan-strain SARS-CoV-2 spike. Per the germline V gene, CDR1 is MNHEY and CDR2 is SMNVEV (reference sequence). The CDR3 contains 14 residues. J was trimmed by 9 bases and V by 5 bases; bases with no gene match: 10. Material: peripheral blood, obtained in a trial of Ad26.COV2.S vaccine versus placebo. This receptor was obtained from a person between 18 and 65 years old who received the Ad26.COV2.S COVID-19 vaccine or a placebo. The rearrangement uses TRBV27 and TRBJ2-1; 7 bases map to TRBD2. CDR3 sequence (DNA): TGTGCCAGCAGTCGACTAGCAGCCGCCTTTGAGCAGTTCTTC. It translates to CASSRLAAAFEQFF.